This entry lists 9 T cell receptor beta chains sequenced from one sample in a study of human T cells and chemical hapten exposure. Regarding time point: pre-sensitization, week 0. Treatment noted: therapeutic diphenylcyclopropenone sensitization with weekly scalp DPC. TCRdb reprocessed the RACE reads via MiXCR and lists one record per CDR3 protein. This table holds 60,000 to 70,000 distinct CDR3 sequences, approximately 11% found once. Here the sequenced sample was whole blood, taken in connection with sensitization to the hapten diphenylcyclopropenone (DPC). The source is a woman between 50 and 59 years old with alopecia areata. Some clones in this sample may be carry-over from other donors' samples.

This clonotype is medium-sized in the sample. The chain links TRBV4-2 to TRBJ1-6; D not resolved. Per the germline V gene, CDR1 is LGHNA and CDR2 is YNFKEQ. CDR3 size: 16 residues. Trimming cost V 0 bases and J 7 bases, with 13 bases left between them. CDR3 protein: CASSQDLGRPNSPLHF. The CDR3 bases are TGTGCCAGCAGCCAAGATCTGGGTCGGCCGAATTCACCCCTCCACTTT.

This clonotype has just a few counts. The chain links TRBV29-1 to TRBJ2-5, with D perhaps being TRBD1 or TRBD2 (5 bases each). CDR3 length: 12 amino acids. Germline-derived CDR1 and CDR2 are SQVTM and ANQGSEA. V gave up 2 bases and J gave up 5 bases, with 9 bases separating them. The CDR3 loop reads CSVEQGEETQYF. For the CDR3, the DNA is TGCAGCGTTGAACAGGGAGAGGAGACCCAGTACTTC. The full variable domain, completed using reference TRBV29-1 and TRBJ2-5, is SAVISQKPSRDICQRGTSLTIQCQVDSQVTMMFWYRQQPGQSLTLIATANQGSEATYESGFVIDKFPISRPNLTFSTLTVSNMSPEDSSIYLCSVEQGEETQYFGPGTRLLVL.

There are many counts of this clonotype. The chain carries TRBV2 and TRBJ1-3; D uncertain. V gave up 6 bases and J gave up 0 bases, with 6 bases separating them. CDR1 and CDR2 (germline): SNHLY, FYNNEI. This CDR3 contains 13 residues. CDR3 sequence (DNA): TGTGCCAGCAGCGACAACTCTGGAAACACCATATATTTT. It yields the protein CASSDNSGNTIYF.

Points on this clonotype: An end of the junction does not agree with germline; a read error may underlie this. The CDR3 loop is CASRGSLSNTGELSF. CDR3 coding DNA: TGTGCCAGCAGGGGGTCGCTTTCGAACACCGGGGAGCTGTCTTTT. V is TRBV6-1 and J is TRBJ2-2, with D tentatively TRBD2 (5 bases). CDR1 and CDR2 from the germline V gene are MNHNS and SASEGT. The CDR3 spans 15 residues.

This rearrangement joins TRBV6-1 to TRBJ1-5; no reliable D call. Germline loops: CDR1 MNHNS, CDR2 SASEGT. The CDR3 is made up of 14 amino acids. V dropped 6 bases and J dropped 6 bases, with 15 bases sitting between them. This CDR3 is CASRASVPVQPQHF. In nucleotides, the CDR3 is TGTGCCAGCAGGGCCAGTGTGCCCGTTCAGCCCCAGCATTTT.

This clonotype was picked up a small number of times. The chain couples TRBV7-9 to TRBJ2-6; D ambiguous. Looked up from germline, CDR1 is SEHNR and CDR2 is FQNEAQ (reference sequence). This CDR3 comprises 15 residues. The V end was cut by 2 bases, the J end by 0 bases, with 5 bases between. The CDR3 nucleotides are TGTGCCAGCAGCTTACGGGCCTCTGGGGCCAACGTCCTGACTTTC. This gives the protein CASSLRASGANVLTF. Full variable domain (missing parts from reference TRBV7-9 and TRBJ2-6): DTGVSQNPRHKITKRGQNVTFRCDPISEHNRLYWYRQTLGQGPEFLTYFQNEAQLEKSRLLSDRFSAERPKGSFSTLEIQRTEQGDSAMYLCASSLRASGANVLTFGAGSRLTVL.

V usage is TRBV4-3 and J usage is TRBJ1-2; D gene uncertain. Germline CDR1 and CDR2: LGHNA and YSLEER. Trimming shortened V by 0 bases and J by 3 bases, and 8 bases separated the two germline ends. The CDR3 runs 14 residues. The CDR3 loop reads CASSQDTKDYGYTF. DNA for the CDR3: TGCGCCAGCAGCCAAGATACAAAAGACTATGGCTACACCTTC.

This clonotype turned up a few times. The CDR3 nucleotides read TGTGCCACGAGAAGCGGGGCAGGGACTGAAAAACTGTTTTTT. Translating it yields CATRSGAGTEKLFF. The gene calls are TRBV2 and TRBJ1-4; tentatively, D is TRBD1 (5 bases). With 10 bases removed from V and 7 bases from J, the gap between germline ends came to 19 bases. The CDR3 has 14 amino acids. The germline gives CDR1 SNHLY, CDR2 FYNNEI.

Many counts were recorded for this clonotype. This sequence joins TRBV30 and TRBJ2-3, with 9 nucleotides matching TRBD2. The CDR3 consists of 14 residues. Germline CDR1 reads GTSNPN; CDR2 reads SVGIG (reference sequence). The trim removed 0 bases at V and 3 bases at J, leaving 1 base unmatched. The CDR3 spells CAWSVLAGTDTQYF. The CDR3 DNA reads as TGTGCCTGGAGTGTGCTAGCGGGGACAGATACGCAGTATTTT.